This T cell receptor (beta chain) was profiled in a study of cytotoxic CD8 clonotypes in ibrutinib-treated CLL (dated by TCRdb to the early 2020s). Regarding the study in general: The cohort was composed of 11 relapsed/refractory and roughly 16 treatment-naive patients; IGHV unmutated status was identified in approximately 17 patients. Responses were partial in some 24 patients and complete in 2; after median about 70 months follow-up, around 14 stayed in remission and about twelve progressed. Response samples were obtained after a median of roughly 13 months of treatment, with a range of roughly 6 to 36 months. On average, each sample had hundreds of thousands of productive templates and about 89,000 productive rearrangements. Of the roughly 86 people in the trial, about 25 had longitudinal samples available. Cryopreserved peripheral blood mononuclear cells were collected at three points: before therapy, at response, and at either sustained remission or disease progression. Every sample from remission and from progressive disease was obtained while the patients were still on ibrutinib. Broader findings and caveats from the paper: At ibrutinib response clonality went up, during sustained remission it held steady, and at progression it dropped back toward baseline. At baseline, clonality was higher than in age-matched healthy donors and showed a strong correlation with circulating CD8+ T-cell counts. Sampling times were not matched between sustained-remission and progressing patients, and lymph node repertoires were not studied. Public clonotypes were rare and either shrank or stayed stable during treatment, and the rise in clonality at ibrutinib response reflected expansion of private clonotypes.

Reading the label with the study, this specimen's time point is: about a year on ibrutinib. For TCR beta library preparation, about 2 micrograms of genomic DNA were extracted from the cryopreserved PBMCs. High-throughput TCR beta sequencing was performed on longitudinal blood samples from CLL patients receiving ibrutinib monotherapy. The patients were enrolled in a single-center, open-label phase 2 trial of ibrutinib monotherapy. A MiSeq instrument was used for deep resolution sequencing, which targeted depths ranging from 1 in 1 million up to 1 in 200,000 T cells, with coverage averaging 10x for each clonotype. TCR beta libraries were generated with the immunoSEQ hsTCRB Kit. In the original analysis: The data were analyzed with ImmunoSEQ Analyzer and ImmunoSEQ Data Assistant, and V, D and J gene assignments followed IMGT definitions. Clonality, which ranges from 0 to 1, was calculated by subtracting the normalized Shannon entropy of productive rearrangement frequencies from one. Public clonotype analysis was restricted to overrepresented clonotypes comprising at least 0.05% of each patient's repertoire. Repertoires from more than ten age-matched healthy donors in immuneACCESS were used as clonality controls. TCRdb limited this immuneACCESS table to in-frame rearrangements with V and J called. A share of clones is missing; checked studies link under half to unresolved V genes, and the rest is unexplained. V, J and clone size derive from that table, while D and trimming were established from the DNA sequence. The sample profile shows some 200,000 clones; 75% to 80% of them were found once. About an eighth of the sample is taken by the ten largest.

CDR1 and CDR2 are read off the germline V gene as SQVTM and ANQGSEA. Counted from cysteine to phenylalanine, this CDR3 has 13 amino acids. Solely the CDR3 DNA is kept, with 39 bases framed from the first base. The V end loses 4 bases and the J end loses 0 bases, and a stretch of 9 bases separates them. Comments on this clone: Its antigen is unknown. Per-base quality was not reported, and no clone a single base away is much larger than it.

This specimen consisted of PBMCs, obtained after 12 months of ibrutinib treatment. This receptor was obtained from a human donor with chronic lymphocytic leukemia. The chain couples TRBV29-1 to TRBJ1-1, with the D gene call left open. At the DNA level, the sequence is TGCAGCGTTGGGGTCTACATGAACACTGAAGCTTTCTTT. Its product reads: CSVGVYMNTEAFF.